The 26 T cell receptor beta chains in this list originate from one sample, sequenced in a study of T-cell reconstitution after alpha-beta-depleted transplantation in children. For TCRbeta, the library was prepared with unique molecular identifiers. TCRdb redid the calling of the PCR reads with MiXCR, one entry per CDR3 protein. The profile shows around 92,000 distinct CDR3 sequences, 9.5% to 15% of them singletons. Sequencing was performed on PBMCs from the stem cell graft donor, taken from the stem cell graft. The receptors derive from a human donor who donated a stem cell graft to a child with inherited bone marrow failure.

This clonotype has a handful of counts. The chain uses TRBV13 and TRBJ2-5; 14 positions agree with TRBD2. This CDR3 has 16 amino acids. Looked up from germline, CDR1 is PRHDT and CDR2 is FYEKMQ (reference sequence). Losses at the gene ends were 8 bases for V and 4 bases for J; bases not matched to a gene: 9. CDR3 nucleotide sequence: TGTGCCAGCCGCGGGACTAGCGGGAGCTGGGGAGAGACCCAGTACTTC. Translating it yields CASRGTSGSWGETQYF.

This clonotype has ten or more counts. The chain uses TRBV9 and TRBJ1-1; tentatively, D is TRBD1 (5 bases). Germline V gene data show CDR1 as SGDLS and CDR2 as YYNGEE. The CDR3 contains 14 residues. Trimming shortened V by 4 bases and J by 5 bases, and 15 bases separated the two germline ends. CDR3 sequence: CASSPLGGRTEAFF. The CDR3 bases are TGTGCCAGCAGCCCCCTGGGGGGTAGGACTGAAGCTTTCTTT. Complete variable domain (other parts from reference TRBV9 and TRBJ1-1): DSGVTQTPKHLITATGQRVTLRCSPRSGDLSVYWYQQSLDQGLQFLIQYYNGEERAKGNILERFSAQQFPDLHSELNLSSLELGDSALYFCASSPLGGRTEAFFGQGTRLTVV.

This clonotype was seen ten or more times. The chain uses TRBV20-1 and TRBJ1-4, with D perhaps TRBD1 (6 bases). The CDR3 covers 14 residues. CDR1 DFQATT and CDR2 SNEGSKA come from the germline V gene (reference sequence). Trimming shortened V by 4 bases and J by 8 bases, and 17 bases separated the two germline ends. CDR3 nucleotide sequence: TGCAGTGCTACCCGCGGGACACCCGGGGAAAAACTGTTTTTT. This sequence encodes CSATRGTPGEKLFF.

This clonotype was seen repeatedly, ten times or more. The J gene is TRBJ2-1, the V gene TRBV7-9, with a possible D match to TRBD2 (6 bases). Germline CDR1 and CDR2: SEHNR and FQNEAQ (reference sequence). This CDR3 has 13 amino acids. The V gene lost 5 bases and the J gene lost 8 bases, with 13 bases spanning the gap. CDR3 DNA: TGTGCCAGCAGCCCCGGGAGAGAGTATGAGCAGTTCTTC. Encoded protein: CASSPGREYEQFF.

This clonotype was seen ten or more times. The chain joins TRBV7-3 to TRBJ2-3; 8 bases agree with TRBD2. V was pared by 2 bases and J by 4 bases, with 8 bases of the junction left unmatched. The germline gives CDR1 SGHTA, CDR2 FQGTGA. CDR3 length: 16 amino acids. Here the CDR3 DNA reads TGTGCCAGCAGCTTAGGGACTAGGGGGTCGTCAGATACGCAGTATTTT. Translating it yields CASSLGTRGSSDTQYF.

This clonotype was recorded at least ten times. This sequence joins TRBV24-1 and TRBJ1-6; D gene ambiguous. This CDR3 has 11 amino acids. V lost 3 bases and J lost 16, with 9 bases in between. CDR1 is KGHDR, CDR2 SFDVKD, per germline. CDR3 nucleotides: TGTGCCACCAGTGATCTTGGCCGGCTCCACTTT. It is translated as CATSDLGRLHF.

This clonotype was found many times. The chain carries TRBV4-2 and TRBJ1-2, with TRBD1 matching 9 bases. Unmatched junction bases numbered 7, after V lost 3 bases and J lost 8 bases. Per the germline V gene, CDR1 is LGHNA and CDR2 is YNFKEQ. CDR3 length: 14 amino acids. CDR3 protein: CASSHQTGGGGYTF. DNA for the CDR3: TGTGCCAGCAGCCATCAAACAGGGGGCGGAGGCTACACCTTC.

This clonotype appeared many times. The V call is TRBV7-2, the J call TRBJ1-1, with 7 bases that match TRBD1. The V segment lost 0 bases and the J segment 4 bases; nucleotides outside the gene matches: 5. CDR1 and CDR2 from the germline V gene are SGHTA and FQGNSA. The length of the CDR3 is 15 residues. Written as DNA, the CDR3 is TGTGCCAGCAGCTTAGCGACAGGGTCGGTCACTGAAGCTTTCTTT. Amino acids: CASSLATGSVTEAFF.

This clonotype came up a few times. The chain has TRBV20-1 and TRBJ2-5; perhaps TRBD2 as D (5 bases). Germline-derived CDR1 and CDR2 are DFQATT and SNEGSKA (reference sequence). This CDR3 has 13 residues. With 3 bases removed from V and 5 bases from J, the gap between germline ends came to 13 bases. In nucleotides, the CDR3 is TGCAGTGCTAGGTGGCTAGCCAGGGAGACCCAGTACTTC. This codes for CSARWLARETQYF.

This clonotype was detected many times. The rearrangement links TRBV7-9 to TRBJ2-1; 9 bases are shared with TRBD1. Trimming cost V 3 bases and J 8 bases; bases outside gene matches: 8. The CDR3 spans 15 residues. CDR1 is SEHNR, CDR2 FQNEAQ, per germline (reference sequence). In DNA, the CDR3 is TGTGCCAGCAGCTTGGGGGACAGGGATAATCATGAGCAGTTCTTC. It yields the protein CASSLGDRDNHEQFF.

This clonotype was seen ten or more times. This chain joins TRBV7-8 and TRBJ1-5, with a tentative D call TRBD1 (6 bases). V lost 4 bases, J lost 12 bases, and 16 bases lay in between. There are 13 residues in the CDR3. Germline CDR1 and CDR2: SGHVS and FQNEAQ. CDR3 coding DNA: TGTGCCAGCAGCTCCTCAGCGGGACAAATCCAGCATTTT. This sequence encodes CASSSSAGQIQHF. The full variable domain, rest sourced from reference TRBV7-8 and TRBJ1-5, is GAGVSQSPRYKVAKRGQDVALRCDPISGHVSLFWYQQALGQGPEFLTYFQNEAQLDKSGLPSDRFFAERPEGSVSTLKIQRTQQEDSAVYLCASSSSAGQIQHFGDGTRLSIL.

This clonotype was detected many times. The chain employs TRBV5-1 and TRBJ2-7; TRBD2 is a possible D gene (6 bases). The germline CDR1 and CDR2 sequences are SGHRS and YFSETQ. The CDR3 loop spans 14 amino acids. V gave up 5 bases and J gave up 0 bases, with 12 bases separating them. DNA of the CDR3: TGCGCCAGCAGGCCGGGGACTCCCTCCTACGAGCAGTACTTC. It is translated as CASRPGTPSYEQYF.

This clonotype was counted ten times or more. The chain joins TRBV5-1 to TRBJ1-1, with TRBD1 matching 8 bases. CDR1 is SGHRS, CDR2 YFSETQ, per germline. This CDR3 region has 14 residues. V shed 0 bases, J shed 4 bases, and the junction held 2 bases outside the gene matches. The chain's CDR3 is CASSLATGGTEAFF. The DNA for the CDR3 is TGCGCCAGCAGCTTGGCTACAGGGGGCACTGAAGCTTTCTTT.

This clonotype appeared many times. The CDR3: CSAIPIGAYSYEQYF. CDR3 nucleotide sequence: TGCAGTGCCATCCCCATCGGCGCCTACTCCTACGAGCAGTACTTC. The chain links TRBV20-1 to TRBJ2-7; D uncertain. The V end lost 6 bases, the J end lost 0 bases, and 18 bases lay between the germline ends. The CDR3 totals 15 residues. Germline assignment: CDR1 DFQATT and CDR2 SNEGSKA (reference sequence).

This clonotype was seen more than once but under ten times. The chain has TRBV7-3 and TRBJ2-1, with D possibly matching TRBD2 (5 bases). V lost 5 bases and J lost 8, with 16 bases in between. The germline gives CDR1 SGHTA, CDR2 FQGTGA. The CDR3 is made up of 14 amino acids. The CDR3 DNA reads TGTGCCAGCAGCGCCCGGGGAGCCTCCTATGAGCAGTTCTTC. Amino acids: CASSARGASYEQFF.

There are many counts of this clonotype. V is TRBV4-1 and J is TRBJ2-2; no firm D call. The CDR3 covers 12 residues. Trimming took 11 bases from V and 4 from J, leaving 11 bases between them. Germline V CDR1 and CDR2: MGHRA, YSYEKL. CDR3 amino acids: CAVSPVTGELFF. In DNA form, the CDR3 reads TGCGCCGTCTCTCCGGTCACCGGGGAGCTGTTTTTT.

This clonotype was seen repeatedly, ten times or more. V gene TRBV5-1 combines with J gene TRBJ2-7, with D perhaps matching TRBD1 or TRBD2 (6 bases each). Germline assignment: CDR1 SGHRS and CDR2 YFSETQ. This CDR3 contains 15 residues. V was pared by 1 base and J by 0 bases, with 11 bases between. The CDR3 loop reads CASSLSGGHSYEQYF. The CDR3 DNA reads TGCGCCAGCAGCTTGTCCGGGGGCCACTCCTACGAGCAGTACTTC.

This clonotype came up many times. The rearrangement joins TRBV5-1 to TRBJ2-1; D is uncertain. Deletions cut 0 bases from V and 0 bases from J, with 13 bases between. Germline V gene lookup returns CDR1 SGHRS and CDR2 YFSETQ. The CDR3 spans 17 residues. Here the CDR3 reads CASSLAPSAHSYNEQFF. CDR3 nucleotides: TGCGCCAGCAGCTTGGCCCCATCAGCGCACTCCTACAATGAGCAGTTCTTC. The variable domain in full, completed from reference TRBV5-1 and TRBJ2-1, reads KAGVTQTPRYLIKTRGQQVTLSCSPISGHRSVSWYQQTPGQGLQFLFEYFSETQRNKGNFPGRFSGRQFSNSRSEMNVSTLELGDSALYLCASSLAPSAHSYNEQFFGPGTRLTVL.

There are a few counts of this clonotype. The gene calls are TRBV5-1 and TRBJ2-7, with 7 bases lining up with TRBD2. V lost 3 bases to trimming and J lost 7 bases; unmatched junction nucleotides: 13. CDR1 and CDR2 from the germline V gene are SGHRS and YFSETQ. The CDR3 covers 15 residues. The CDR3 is CASSWGVAGAGEQYF. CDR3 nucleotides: TGCGCCAGCAGCTGGGGGGTAGCGGGCGCTGGGGAGCAGTACTTC.

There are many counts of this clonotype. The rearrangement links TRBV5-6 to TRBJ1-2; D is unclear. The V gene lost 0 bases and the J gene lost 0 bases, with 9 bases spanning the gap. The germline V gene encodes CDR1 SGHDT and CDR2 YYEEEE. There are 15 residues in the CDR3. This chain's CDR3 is CASSLAAASNYGYTF. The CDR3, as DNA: TGTGCCAGCAGCTTGGCCGCCGCATCTAACTATGGCTACACCTTC.

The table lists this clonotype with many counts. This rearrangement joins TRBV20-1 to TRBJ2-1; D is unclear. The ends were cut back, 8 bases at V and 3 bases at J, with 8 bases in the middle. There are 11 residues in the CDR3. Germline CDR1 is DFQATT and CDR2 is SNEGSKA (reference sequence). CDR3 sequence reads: CSPRGYNEQFF. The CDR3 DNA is TGCAGTCCCCGAGGCTACAATGAGCAGTTCTTC.

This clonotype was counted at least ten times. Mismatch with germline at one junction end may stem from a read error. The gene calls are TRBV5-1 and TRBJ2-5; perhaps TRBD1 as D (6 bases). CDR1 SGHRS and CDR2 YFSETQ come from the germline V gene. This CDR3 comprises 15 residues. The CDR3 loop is CASILASRGEETQYF. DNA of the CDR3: TGCGCCAGCATCTTGGCAAGCAGGGGCGAAGAGACCCAGTACTTC.

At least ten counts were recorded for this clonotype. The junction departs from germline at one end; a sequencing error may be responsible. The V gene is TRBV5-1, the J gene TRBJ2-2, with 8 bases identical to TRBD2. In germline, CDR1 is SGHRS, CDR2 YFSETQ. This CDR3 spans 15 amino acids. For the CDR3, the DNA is TGCGCCAGCATCTTGCGGGAGGATGGCACCGGGGAGCTGTTTTTT. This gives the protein CASILREDGTGELFF.

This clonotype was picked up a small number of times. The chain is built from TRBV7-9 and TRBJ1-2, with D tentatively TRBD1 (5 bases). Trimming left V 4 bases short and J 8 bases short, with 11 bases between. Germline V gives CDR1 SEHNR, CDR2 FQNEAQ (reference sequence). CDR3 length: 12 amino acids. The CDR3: CASSSTRVGYTF. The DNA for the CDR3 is TGTGCCAGCAGCTCGACCAGGGTCGGCTACACCTTC.

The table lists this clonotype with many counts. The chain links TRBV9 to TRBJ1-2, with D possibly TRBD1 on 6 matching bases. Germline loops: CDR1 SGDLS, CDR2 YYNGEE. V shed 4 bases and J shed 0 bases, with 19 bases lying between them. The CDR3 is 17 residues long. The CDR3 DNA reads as TGTGCCAGCAGCTCCCGTAGTACCACAGGGACTAACTATGGCTACACCTTC. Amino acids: CASSSRSTTGTNYGYTF.

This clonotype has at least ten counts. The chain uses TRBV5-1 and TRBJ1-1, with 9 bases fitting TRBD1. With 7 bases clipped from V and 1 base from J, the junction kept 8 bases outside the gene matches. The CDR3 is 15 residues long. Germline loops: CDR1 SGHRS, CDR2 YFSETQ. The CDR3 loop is CASGTGSSPNTEAFF. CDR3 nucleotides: TGCGCCAGCGGGACAGGGTCCTCACCGAACACTGAAGCTTTCTTT.